This T cell receptor beta chain was observed in a study of blood T cell repertoires in COVID-19. Study as a whole: Spain, Italy and the United States supplied samples that represented acute and convalescent COVID-19.

CDR3 length equals 14 residues. V was clipped by 8 bases and J by 8 bases, with 21 bases between them. Germline V CDR1 and CDR2: LNHNV, YYDKDF (reference sequence). TCRdb's table, derived via immunoSEQ multiplex PCR, lists solely in-frame clones and lacks some. Among about 69,000 clones listed, under 85% were seen once. Sequencing was carried out using peripheral blood. The chain is built from TRBV15 and TRBJ1-2; a possible D gene is TRBD1 (5 bases). This TCR was sampled from a man aged 55-75 years with acute or convalescent COVID-19. CDR3 residues: CATGLTEGYGGYTF. The CDR3 nucleotides are TGTGCCACCGGATTGACGGAGGGGTACGGCGGCTACACCTTC. The variable domain in full, with the rest retrieved from reference TRBV15 and TRBJ1-2, is DAMVIQNPRYQVTQFGKPVTLSCSQTLNHNVMYWYQQKSSQAPKLLFHYYDKDFNNEADTPDNFQSRRPNTSFCFLDIRSPGLGDTAMYLCATGLTEGYGGYTFGSGTRLTVV.